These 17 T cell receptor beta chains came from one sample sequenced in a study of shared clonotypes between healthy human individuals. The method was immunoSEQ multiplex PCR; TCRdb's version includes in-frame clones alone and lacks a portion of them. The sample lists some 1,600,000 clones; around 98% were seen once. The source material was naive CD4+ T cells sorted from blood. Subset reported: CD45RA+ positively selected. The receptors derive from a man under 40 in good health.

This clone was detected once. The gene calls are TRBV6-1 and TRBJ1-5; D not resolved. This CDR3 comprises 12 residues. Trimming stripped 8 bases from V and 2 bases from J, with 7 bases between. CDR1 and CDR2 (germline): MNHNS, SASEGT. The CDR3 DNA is TGTGCCAGCTTGGTTGGCAATCAGCCCCAGCATTTT. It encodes CASLVGNQPQHF.

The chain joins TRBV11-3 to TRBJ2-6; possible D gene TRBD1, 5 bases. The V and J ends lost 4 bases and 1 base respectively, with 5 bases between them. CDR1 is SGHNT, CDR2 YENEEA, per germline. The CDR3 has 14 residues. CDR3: CASSSGSGANVLTF. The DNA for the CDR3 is TGTGCCAGCAGCTCAGGGTCTGGGGCCAACGTCCTGACTTTC.

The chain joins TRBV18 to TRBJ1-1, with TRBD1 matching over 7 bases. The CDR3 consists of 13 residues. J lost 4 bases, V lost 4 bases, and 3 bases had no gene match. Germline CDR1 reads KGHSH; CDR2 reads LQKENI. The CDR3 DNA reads TGTGCCAGCTCACAGGGGGCGCCCACTGAAGCTTTCTTT. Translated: CASSQGAPTEAFF.

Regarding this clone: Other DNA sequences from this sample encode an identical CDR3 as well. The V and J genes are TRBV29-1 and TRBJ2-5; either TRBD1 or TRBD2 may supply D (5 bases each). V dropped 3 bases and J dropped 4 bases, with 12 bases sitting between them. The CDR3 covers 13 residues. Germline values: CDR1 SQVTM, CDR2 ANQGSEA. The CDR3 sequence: CSVEGRVRETQYF. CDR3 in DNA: TGCAGCGTTGAGGGGCGGGTTAGAGAGACCCAGTACTTC.

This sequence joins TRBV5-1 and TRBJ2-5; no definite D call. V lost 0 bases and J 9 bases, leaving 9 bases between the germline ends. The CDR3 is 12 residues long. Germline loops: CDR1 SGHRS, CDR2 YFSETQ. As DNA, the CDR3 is TGCGCCAGCAGCTTGGAACAGATTCCCCAGTACTTC. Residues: CASSLEQIPQYF. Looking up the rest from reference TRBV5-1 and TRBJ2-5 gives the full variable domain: KAGVTQTPRYLIKTRGQQVTLSCSPISGHRSVSWYQQTPGQGLQFLFEYFSETQRNKGNFPGRFSGRQFSNSRSEMNVSTLELGDSALYLCASSLEQIPQYFGPGTRLLVL.

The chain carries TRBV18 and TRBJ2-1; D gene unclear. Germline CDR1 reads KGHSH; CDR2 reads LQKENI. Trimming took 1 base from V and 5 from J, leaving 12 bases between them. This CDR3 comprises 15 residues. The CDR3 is CASSPLRLANNEQFF. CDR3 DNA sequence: TGTGCCAGCTCACCACTGAGACTCGCTAACAATGAGCAGTTCTTC.

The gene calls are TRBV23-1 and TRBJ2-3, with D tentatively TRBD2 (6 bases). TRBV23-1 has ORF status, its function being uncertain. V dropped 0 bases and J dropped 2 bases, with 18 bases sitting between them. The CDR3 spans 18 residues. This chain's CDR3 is CASSQSGFGLANTDTQYF. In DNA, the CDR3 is TGCGCCAGCAGTCAATCAGGATTCGGTCTAGCGAACACAGATACGCAGTATTTT.

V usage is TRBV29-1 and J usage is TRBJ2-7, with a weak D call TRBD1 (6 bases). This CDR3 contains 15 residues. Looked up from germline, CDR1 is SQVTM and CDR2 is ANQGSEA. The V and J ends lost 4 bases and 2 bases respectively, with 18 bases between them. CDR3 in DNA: TGCAGCGTTGGTGGTCCACAGGGATACACCTACGAGCAGTACTTC. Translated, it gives CSVGGPQGYTYEQYF.

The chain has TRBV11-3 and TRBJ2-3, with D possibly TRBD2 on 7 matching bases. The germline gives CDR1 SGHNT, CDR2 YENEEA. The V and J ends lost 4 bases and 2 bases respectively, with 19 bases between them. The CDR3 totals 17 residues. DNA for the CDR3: TGTGCCAGCAGCTCTCGTCGCGGGGGCTGGGACACAGATACGCAGTATTTT. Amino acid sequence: CASSSRRGGWDTDTQYF. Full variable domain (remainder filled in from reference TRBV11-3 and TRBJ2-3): EAGVVQSPRYKIIEKKQPVAFWCNPISGHNTLYWYLQNLGQGPELLIRYENEEAVDDSQLPKDRFSAERLKGVDSTLKIQPAELGDSAVYLCASSSRRGGWDTDTQYFGPGTRLTVL.

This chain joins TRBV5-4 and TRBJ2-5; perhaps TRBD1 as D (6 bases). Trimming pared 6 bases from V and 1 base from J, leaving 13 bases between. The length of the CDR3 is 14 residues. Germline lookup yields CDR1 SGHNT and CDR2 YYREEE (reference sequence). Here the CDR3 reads CASNWGTTQETQYF. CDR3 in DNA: TGTGCCAGCAACTGGGGGACAACCCAAGAGACCCAGTACTTC. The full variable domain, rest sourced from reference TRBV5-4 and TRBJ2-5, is ETGVTQSPTHLIKTRGQQVTLRCSSQSGHNTVSWYQQALGQGPQFIFQYYREEENGRGNFPPRFSGLQFPNYSSELNVNALELDDSALYLCASNWGTTQETQYFGPGTRLLVL.

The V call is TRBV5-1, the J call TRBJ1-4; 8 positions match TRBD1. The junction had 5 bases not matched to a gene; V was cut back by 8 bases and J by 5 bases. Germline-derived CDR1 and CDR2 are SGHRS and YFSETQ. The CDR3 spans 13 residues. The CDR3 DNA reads TGCGCCAGTAGGACAGGGCGGAATGAAAAACTGTTTTTT. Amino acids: CASRTGRNEKLFF.

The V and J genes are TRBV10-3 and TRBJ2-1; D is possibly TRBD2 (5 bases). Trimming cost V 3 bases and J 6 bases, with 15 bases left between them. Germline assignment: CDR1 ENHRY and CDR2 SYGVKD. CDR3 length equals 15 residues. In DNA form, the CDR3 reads TGTGCCATCAGTGACGGTGACTCCCGGGGCAATGAGCAGTTCTTC. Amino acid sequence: CAISDGDSRGNEQFF.

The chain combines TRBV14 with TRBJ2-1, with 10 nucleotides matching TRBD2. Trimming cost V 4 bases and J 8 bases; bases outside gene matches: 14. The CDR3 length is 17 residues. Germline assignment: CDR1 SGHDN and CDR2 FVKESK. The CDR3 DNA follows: TGTGCCAGCAGCCCGCCCATTGCTAGCGGGAGAATACATGAGCAGTTCTTC. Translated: CASSPPIASGRIHEQFF.

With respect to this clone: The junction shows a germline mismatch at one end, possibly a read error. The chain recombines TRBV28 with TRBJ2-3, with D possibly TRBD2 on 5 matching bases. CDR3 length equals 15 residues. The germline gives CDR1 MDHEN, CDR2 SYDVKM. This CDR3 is CASSLWMRAADTQYF. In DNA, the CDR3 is TGTGCCAGCAGTCTATGGATGAGGGCTGCAGATACGCAGTATTTT.

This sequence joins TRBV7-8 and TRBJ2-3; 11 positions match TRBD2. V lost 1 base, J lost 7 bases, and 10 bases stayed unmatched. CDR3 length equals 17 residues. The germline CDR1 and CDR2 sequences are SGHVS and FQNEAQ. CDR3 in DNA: TGTGCCAGCAGCTTAGTTAGCGGGAGGGCCGGGGCTTATACGCAGTATTTT. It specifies CASSLVSGRAGAYTQYF.

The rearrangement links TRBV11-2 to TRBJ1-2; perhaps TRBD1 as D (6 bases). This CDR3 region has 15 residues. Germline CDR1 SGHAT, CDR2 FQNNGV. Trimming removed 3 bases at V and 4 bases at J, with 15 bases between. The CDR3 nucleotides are TGTGCCAGCAGCTTCCAAGCAGGGGATACCTATGGCTACACCTTC. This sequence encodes CASSFQAGDTYGYTF.

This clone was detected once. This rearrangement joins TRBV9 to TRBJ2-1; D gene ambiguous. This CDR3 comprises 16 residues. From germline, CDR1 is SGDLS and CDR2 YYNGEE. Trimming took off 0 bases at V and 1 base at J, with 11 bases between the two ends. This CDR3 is CASSVAGLSSYNEQFF. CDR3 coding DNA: TGTGCCAGCAGCGTAGCCGGGCTTTCTTCCTACAATGAGCAGTTCTTC.